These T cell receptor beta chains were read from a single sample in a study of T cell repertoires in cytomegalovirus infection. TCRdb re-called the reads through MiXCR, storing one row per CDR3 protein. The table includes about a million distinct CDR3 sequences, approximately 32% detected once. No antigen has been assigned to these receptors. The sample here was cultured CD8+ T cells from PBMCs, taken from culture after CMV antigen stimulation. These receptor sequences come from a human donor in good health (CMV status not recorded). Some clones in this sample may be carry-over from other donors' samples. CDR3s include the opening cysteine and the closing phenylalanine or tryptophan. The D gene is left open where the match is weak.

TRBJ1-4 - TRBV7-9 CASEWDEKLFF
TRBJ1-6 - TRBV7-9 CASSLVGRSSYNSPLHF
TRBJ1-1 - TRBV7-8 CASSFLQGVDTEAFF
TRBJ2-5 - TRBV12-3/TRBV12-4 CASSFTLHWGETQYF
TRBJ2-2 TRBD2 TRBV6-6 CASLGTSGVPLPGELFF
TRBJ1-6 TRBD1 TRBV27 CASSLRQGVANSPLHF
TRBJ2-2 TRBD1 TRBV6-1 CASSVSFWAGGITGELFF
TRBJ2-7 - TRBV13 CASSPSSELPSYEQYF
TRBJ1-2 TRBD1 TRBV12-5 CASGLPDRGSYTF
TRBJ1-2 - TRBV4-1 CASSRPGEWRDGYTF
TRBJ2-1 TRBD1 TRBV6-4 CASSDYGQGTDEQFF
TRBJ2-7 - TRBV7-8 CASSASSYEQYF
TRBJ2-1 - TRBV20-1 CSARTGALSYNEQFF
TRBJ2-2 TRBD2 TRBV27 CASSLSGAGGLVWELFF
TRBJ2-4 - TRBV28 CASSSQIAKNIQYF
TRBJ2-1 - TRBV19 CASSRRDPIRWDYNEQFF
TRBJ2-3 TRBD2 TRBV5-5 CASSLISGGRTGDTQYF
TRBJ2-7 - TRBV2 CASSEFGPPYEQYF
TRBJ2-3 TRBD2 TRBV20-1 CSASPGGWGSTDTQYF
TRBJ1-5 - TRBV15 CATSREDQPQHF
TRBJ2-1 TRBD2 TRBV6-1 CASSILGLAGGYNEQFF
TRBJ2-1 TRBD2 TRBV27 CASNLGLAGYNEQFF
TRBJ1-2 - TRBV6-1 CASSYAAGANGYTF
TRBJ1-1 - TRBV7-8 CASARPRGMNTEAFF
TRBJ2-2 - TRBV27 CASSFSAGEYTGELFF
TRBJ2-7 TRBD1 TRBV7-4 CASSERQGPYEQYF
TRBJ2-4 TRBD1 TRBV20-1 CSARDRGYKNIQYF
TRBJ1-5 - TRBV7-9 CASSPPSEPQHF
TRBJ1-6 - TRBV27 CASSHSRGNSPLHF
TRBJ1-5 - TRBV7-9 CASSFTDSNQPQHF
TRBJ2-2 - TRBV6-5 CASSYLGGRYTGELFF
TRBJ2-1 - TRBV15 CATSRDRWETAYNEQFF
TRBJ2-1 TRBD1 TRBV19 CASSNGQGPYNEQFF
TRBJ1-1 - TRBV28 CASSFRSTGNTEAFF
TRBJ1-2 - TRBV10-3 CAISESGRGRGYTF
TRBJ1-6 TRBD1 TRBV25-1 CASSSTGGDSPLHF
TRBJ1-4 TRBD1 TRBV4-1 CASSLSDRGTNEKLFF
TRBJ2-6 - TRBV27 CASSSSPYVASGANVLTF
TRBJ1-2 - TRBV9 CASSVAGGPNYGYTF
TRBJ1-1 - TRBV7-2 CASSLPRGSTEAFF
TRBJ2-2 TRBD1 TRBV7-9 CASNLQGDLVTGELFF
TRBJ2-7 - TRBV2 CASYPGGRSDSYEQYF
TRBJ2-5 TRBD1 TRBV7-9 CASSPPGTGEWETQYF
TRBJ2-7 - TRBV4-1 CASSQETGWIYEQYF
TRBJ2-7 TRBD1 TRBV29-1 CSVASGTGTYEQYF
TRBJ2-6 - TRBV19 CATRGGTTGANVLTF
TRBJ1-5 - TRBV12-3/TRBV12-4 CASSLAGGPGQPQHF